What follows are 28 T cell receptor beta chains derived from one specimen sequenced in a study of T cells after yellow fever vaccination. TCRdb processed the 5' RACE reads anew with MiXCR; each CDR3 protein has one entry. The table includes 620,000 or so distinct CDR3 sequences, about 17% detected once. Sequencing used PBMCs, obtained around 5 days after the first yellow fever vaccination. The receptors here all came from a man younger than 30 who received the YFV17D yellow fever vaccine.

The V gene is TRBV5-1, the J gene TRBJ1-5; tentatively, D is TRBD1 (5 bases). The CDR3 sequence is 15 residues long. Germline lookup yields CDR1 SGHRS and CDR2 YFSETQ. V was shortened by 0 bases and J by 4 bases, with 11 bases between the two germline ends. CDR3 bases: TGCGCCAGCAGCTTGGAGGGGAGTCGGAATCAGCCCCAGCATTTT. It codes for CASSLEGSRNQPQHF.

This chain uses TRBV11-2 with TRBJ2-7; the D gene is possibly TRBD1 (6 bases). There are 16 residues in the CDR3. In germline, CDR1 is SGHAT, CDR2 FQNNGV. Trimming shortened V by 1 base and J by 3 bases, and 16 bases separated the two germline ends. CDR3 sequence: CASSLGGVGGRYEQYF. CDR3 coding DNA: TGTGCCAGCAGCTTAGGAGGGGTTGGGGGCCGCTACGAGCAGTACTTC. Using reference TRBV11-2 and TRBJ2-7 for the parts outside the CDR3, the full variable domain is EAGVAQSPRYKIIEKRQSVAFWCNPISGHATLYWYQQILGQGPKLLIQFQNNGVVDDSQLPKDRFSAERLKGVDSTLKIQPAKLEDSAVYLCASSLGGVGGRYEQYFGPGTRLTVT.

The chain is built from TRBV6-2 or TRBV6-3 and TRBJ2-1; 7 bases are shared with TRBD2. Trimming cost V 5 bases and J 5 bases; bases outside gene matches: 6. The CDR3 loop spans 14 amino acids. Looked up from germline, CDR1 is MNHEY and CDR2 is SVGEGT. CDR3: CASSVGGVHNEQFF. DNA for the CDR3: TGTGCCAGCAGTGTGGGGGGGGTTCACAATGAGCAGTTCTTC.

The table lists this clonotype with a few counts. The rearrangement links TRBV6-5 to TRBJ2-2, with D maybe TRBD2 (7 bases). Trimming pared 3 bases from V and 4 bases from J, leaving 9 bases between. The CDR3 contains 14 residues. The germline CDR1 and CDR2 sequences are MNHEY and SVGAGI. The CDR3 protein is CASSYRGATGELFF. CDR3 DNA sequence: TGTGCCAGCAGTTATCGGGGGGCCACCGGGGAGCTGTTTTTT.

The gene calls are TRBV2 and TRBJ2-2; D gene ambiguous. Trimming took 4 bases from V and 0 from J, leaving 9 bases between them. Germline CDR1 is SNHLY and CDR2 is FYNNEI. The CDR3 sequence is 15 residues long. The CDR3 protein is CASSVYSPNTGELFF. As DNA, the CDR3 is TGTGCCAGCAGTGTGTACAGCCCGAACACCGGGGAGCTGTTTTTT.

This clonotype was counted a few times. CDR3 residues: CSARRGGIRETQYF. The CDR3 DNA is TGCAGTGCTAGACGCGGGGGGATTAGGGAGACCCAGTACTTC. The chain recombines TRBV20-1 with TRBJ2-5; 8 bases match TRBD2. CDR1 and CDR2 (germline): DFQATT, SNEGSKA (reference sequence). This CDR3 region has 14 residues. After removal of 2 bases from V and 5 bases from J, the junction contained 7 bases not matched to a gene.

This clonotype was observed a handful of times. The gene calls are TRBV3-1 and TRBJ2-7, with D perhaps TRBD1 or TRBD2 (5 bases each). Germline assignment: CDR1 LGHDT and CDR2 YNNKEL (reference sequence). With 4 bases removed from V and 2 bases from J, the gap between germline ends came to 12 bases. This CDR3 region has 14 residues. The CDR3 region is CASSPARGPYEQYF. The DNA of the CDR3 is TGTGCCAGCAGCCCCGCCCGGGGACCCTACGAGCAGTACTTC.

In this sample, this clonotype turned up a few times. The chain carries TRBV24-1 and TRBJ2-3; D is perhaps TRBD2 (5 bases). Germline CDR1 reads KGHDR; CDR2 reads SFDVKD. V was cut by 3 bases and J by 9 bases, with 12 bases left in between. This CDR3 has 13 amino acids. The CDR3 region is CATSDPSLETQYF. As DNA, the CDR3 is TGTGCCACCAGTGATCCTAGCTTGGAAACGCAGTATTTT.

There are many counts of this clonotype. The rearrangement links TRBV10-3 to TRBJ1-5; no reliable D call. This CDR3 is built from 13 residues. Germline V CDR1 and CDR2: ENHRY, SYGVKD. The V end lost 2 bases, the J end lost 5 bases, and 7 bases lay between the germline ends. The chain's CDR3 is CAISEQRDQPQHF. CDR3 bases: TGTGCCATCAGTGAGCAAAGAGATCAGCCCCAGCATTTT.

This clonotype was recorded at least ten times. The rearrangement uses TRBV3-1 and TRBJ2-1; tentatively, D is TRBD2 (5 bases). This CDR3 region has 14 residues. The V gene lost 4 bases and the J gene lost 5 bases, with 12 bases spanning the gap. Germline V gives CDR1 LGHDT, CDR2 YNNKEL (reference sequence). The CDR3 spells CASSRSGKNNEQFF. DNA for the CDR3: TGTGCCAGCAGCCGCTCCGGGAAGAACAATGAGCAGTTCTTC.

This clonotype was seen a few times. Here the CDR3 reads CASSLSNNEQFF. The CDR3 DNA reads TGTGCCAGCAGCTTAAGTAACAATGAGCAGTTCTTC. V and J are TRBV7-9 and TRBJ2-1, with D unresolved. Trimming removed 2 bases at V and 5 bases at J, with 4 bases between. CDR3 size: 12 residues. CDR1 and CDR2 (germline): SEHNR, FQNEAQ (reference sequence).

The chain links TRBV5-5 to TRBJ1-2; possible D gene TRBD1, 5 bases. The CDR3 runs to 15 residues. Trimming removed 0 bases from V and 1 base from J, with 10 bases in between. Germline V CDR1 and CDR2: SGHKS, YYEKEE (reference sequence). The CDR3 bases are TGTGCCAGCAGCTTGGAGGGACGGATTAACTATGGCTACACCTTC. It encodes CASSLEGRINYGYTF.

This clonotype was seen a handful of times. This rearrangement joins TRBV4-1 to TRBJ1-3, with a possible D match to TRBD1 (5 bases). Germline V lookup: CDR1 MGHRA, CDR2 YSYEKL. The CDR3 is 16 residues long. The germline V and J ends were trimmed by 1 base and 0 bases, with 10 bases remaining between them. The CDR3 region has the DNA TGCGCCAGCAGCCAAGTGGGAGACAGCTCTGGAAACACCATATATTTT. It yields the protein CASSQVGDSSGNTIYF.

This clonotype was observed at least ten times. The chain recombines TRBV5-1 with TRBJ1-1; D uncertain. The CDR3 consists of 13 residues. Germline values: CDR1 SGHRS, CDR2 YFSETQ. Trimming shortened V by 2 bases and J by 7 bases, and 12 bases separated the two germline ends. DNA for the CDR3: TGCGCCAGCAGCTTTACCCTCGGCGGTGAAGCTTTCTTT. Its translation: CASSFTLGGEAFF. The full variable domain, in which reference TRBV5-1 and TRBJ1-1 provide the parts outside the CDR3, is KAGVTQTPRYLIKTRGQQVTLSCSPISGHRSVSWYQQTPGQGLQFLFEYFSETQRNKGNFPGRFSGRQFSNSRSEMNVSTLELGDSALYLCASSFTLGGEAFFGQGTRLTVV.

The chain links TRBV4-3 to TRBJ2-1, with TRBD1 as a possible D gene (5 bases). The ends were cut back, 4 bases at V and 0 bases at J, with 7 bases in the middle. The germline gives CDR1 LGHNA, CDR2 YSLEER. There are 14 residues in the CDR3. The CDR3 sequence: CASSPDSSYNEQFF. CDR3 bases: TGCGCCAGCAGCCCCGACAGCTCCTACAATGAGCAGTTCTTC.

This clonotype was seen a few times. The J gene is TRBJ2-2, the V gene TRBV5-5, with a possible D match to TRBD2 (6 bases). This CDR3 has 15 amino acids. Trimming cost V 3 bases and J 5 bases, with 14 bases left between them. Germline V gene lookup returns CDR1 SGHKS and CDR2 YYEKEE (reference sequence). CDR3 in amino acids: CASSWGDSRTGELFF. As DNA, the CDR3 is TGTGCCAGCAGCTGGGGGGACTCGAGGACCGGGGAGCTGTTTTTT.

The J gene is TRBJ1-1, the V gene TRBV20-1; weak D call: TRBD1 (5 bases). Germline V gene sequence: CDR1 DFQATT, CDR2 SNEGSKA (reference sequence). The germline V and J ends were trimmed by 5 bases and 1 base, with 14 bases remaining between them. CDR3 length: 14 residues. The CDR3 reads CSAPDTTGNTEAFF. CDR3 DNA sequence: TGCAGTGCTCCCGACACTACAGGGAACACTGAAGCTTTCTTT.

This clonotype was counted only a few times. This chain links TRBV4-3 with TRBJ2-1; D gene ambiguous. From germline, CDR1 is LGHNA and CDR2 YSLEER. V lost 2 bases to trimming and J lost 4 bases, with 12 bases between them. The CDR3 is 15 residues long. CDR3 sequence reads: CASSQSPDGYNEQFF. CDR3 DNA: TGCGCCAGCAGCCAATCACCGGACGGATACAATGAGCAGTTCTTC.

The rearrangement joins TRBV14 to TRBJ1-5; 9 nucleotides line up with TRBD1. This CDR3 has 22 residues. V lost 3 bases and J lost 0; bases outside the gene matches: 21. CDR1 is SGHDN, CDR2 FVKESK, per germline. The CDR3 reads CASSHLQIPAGTGSYSNQPQHF. The DNA for the CDR3 is TGTGCCAGCAGCCACCTTCAGATCCCCGCCGGGACAGGGTCTTATAGCAATCAGCCCCAGCATTTT.

The chain combines TRBV7-9 with TRBJ1-1; the D gene is possibly TRBD1 (6 bases). V lost 5 bases and J lost 1, with 11 bases in between. This CDR3 is 14 amino acids long. CDR1 is SEHNR and CDR2 is FQNEAQ in the germline V gene (reference sequence). CDR3 sequence reads: CASSPGAWNTEAFF. DNA for the CDR3: TGTGCCAGCAGCCCAGGGGCCTGGAACACTGAAGCTTTCTTT.

The V gene is TRBV12-3 or TRBV12-4, the J gene TRBJ2-1; 9 positions match TRBD2. With V trimmed by 6 bases and J by 5 bases, 8 bases remained unmatched. The CDR3 extends over 15 amino acids. The CDR3 DNA is TGTGCCAGCAGCTTTAGCGGGGGTGCGAACAATGAGCAGTTCTTC. It yields the protein CASSFSGGANNEQFF.

V gene TRBV20-1 combines with J gene TRBJ2-1, with D possibly TRBD2 on 5 matching bases. The CDR3 is made up of 14 amino acids. Trimming removed 4 bases at V and 0 bases at J, with 10 bases between. Germline CDR1 reads DFQATT; CDR2 reads SNEGSKA (reference sequence). The CDR3 spells CSAMGVSSYNEQFF. The CDR3 DNA reads as TGCAGTGCTATGGGAGTGAGCTCCTACAATGAGCAGTTCTTC.

This clonotype was seen only a few times. This rearrangement joins TRBV27 to TRBJ2-7; possibly TRBD1 for D (6 bases). Deletions cut 4 bases from V and 12 bases from J, with 22 bases between. There are 14 residues in the CDR3. Germline CDR1 and CDR2: MNHEY and SMNVEV (reference sequence). For the CDR3, the DNA is TGTGCCAGCAGTTCGAGACAGGTTAATCAGGTTTTGTACTTC. Translating it yields CASSSRQVNQVLYF.

This clonotype has a count of ten or more. This chain connects TRBV6-2 or TRBV6-3 to TRBJ2-5, with a weak D call TRBD2 (5 bases). The germline CDR1 and CDR2 sequences are MNHEY and SVGEGT. The CDR3 loop spans 15 amino acids. Trimming stripped 2 bases from V and 5 bases from J, with 15 bases between. This chain's CDR3 is CASSYGRGLRETQYF. CDR3 DNA: TGTGCCAGCAGTTACGGACGGGGTTTGAGGGAGACCCAGTACTTC.

This clonotype was seen a handful of times. The J gene is TRBJ2-3, the V gene TRBV5-1; TRBD2 agrees at 12 bases. V trimming: 3 bases; J trimming: 2 bases; junction bases outside the gene matches: 7. The CDR3 runs to 17 residues. Per the germline V gene, CDR1 is SGHRS and CDR2 is YFSETQ. CDR3 loop: CASSWELAGGYTDTQYF. CDR3 in DNA: TGCGCCAGCAGCTGGGAACTAGCGGGGGGATACACAGATACGCAGTATTTT. Filled out from reference TRBV5-1 and TRBJ2-3, the complete variable domain reads KAGVTQTPRYLIKTRGQQVTLSCSPISGHRSVSWYQQTPGQGLQFLFEYFSETQRNKGNFPGRFSGRQFSNSRSEMNVSTLELGDSALYLCASSWELAGGYTDTQYFGPGTRLTVL.

In DNA form, the CDR3 reads TGTGCCAGCACTACGTCCGGGACACTCTACGAGCAGTACGTC. Translating gives CASTTSGTLYEQYV. The chain links TRBV28 to TRBJ2-7; the D gene is possibly TRBD1 (6 bases). Looked up from germline, CDR1 is MDHEN and CDR2 is SYDVKM. Trimming shortened V by 7 bases and J by 3 bases, and 16 bases separated the two germline ends. CDR3 size: 14 residues.

The rearrangement links TRBV21-1 to TRBJ2-7; the tabulated D call, TRBD1, remains unverified against the DNA. TRBV21-1 is termed a pseudogene. The CDR3 is made up of 16 amino acids. The chain's CDR3 is CASSKGERTGGDEQYV. CDR3 nucleotides: TGTGCCAGCAGCAAAGGAGAAAGGACAGGGGGCGACGAGCAGTACGTC.

As to this clonotype: A much larger clone sits a single nucleotide away, making a read error possible. The V and J genes are TRBV5-5 and TRBJ2-2, with D tentatively TRBD2 (7 bases). The germline CDR1 and CDR2 sequences are SGHKS and YYEKEE (reference sequence). This CDR3 region has 14 residues. CDR3 residues: CASSSAGAVGELSF. The DNA of the CDR3 is TGTGCCAGCAGCTCCGCGGGGGCCGTCGGGGAGCTGTCTTTT.